This T cell receptor beta chain was found in a study of esophageal squamous cell carcinoma under preoperative chemotherapy. TCRdb passed the PCR reads through MiXCR, listing each CDR3 protein once. The table lists over a thousand distinct CDR3 sequences, less than 30% of them singletons. The CDR3 has 16 amino acids. Trimming cost V 5 bases and J 4 bases; bases outside gene matches: 7. Germline CDR1 and CDR2: SGHVS and FNYEAQ. This clonotype is labeled as large. Antigen unknown. Described time point: after preoperative PTX-NDP chemotherapy. Study observations and caveats: Abundant clones tended to shrink rather than expand after paclitaxel-nedaplatin.

The chain carries TRBV7-6 and TRBJ2-7; 14 nucleotides line up with TRBD2. The sample was gathered from a patient given preoperative chemotherapy. The sequence derives from a human donor with esophageal squamous cell carcinoma. The donor label of this sample is uncertain. The CDR3 sequence: CASSQGLAGGLYEQYF. CDR3 DNA sequence: TGTGCCAGCAGCCAAGGACTAGCGGGAGGACTGTACGAGCAGTACTTC.